The TCR beta chain described here comes from a study of regulatory T cells in long-lasting Graves disease. Relying on iRepertoire HTBI primers and Arm-PCR of CDR3 regions, the team built TCR beta libraries. One entry per CDR3 protein, called by TCRdb with MiXCR from the multiplex PCR reads. The sample consists of about 340,000 distinct CDR3 sequences, about 18% of them appearing once. On this clonotype: Its specificity is not known.

V shed 3 bases, J shed 5 bases, and the junction held 8 bases outside the gene matches. The CDR3 totals 15 residues. The germline CDR1 and CDR2 sequences are LNHNV and YYDKDF (reference sequence). Findings and caveats of the study: Accuracy could have been hurt by small sample size.

Time point defined: persistent/refractory GD, antithyroid drugs over 5 years with positive TRAb. Making the TCR library involved RNA that had been extracted from PBMCs. The source material was peripheral blood mononuclear cells (PBMCs), sampled when the disease was refractory, from a patient treated with antithyroid drugs. The chain uses TRBV15 and TRBJ2-5; 8 positions agree with TRBD1. The sequence was collected from a female donor with Graves disease. The CDR3, as DNA: TGTGCCACCAGCAGCTACAGGGGGTTGAAGGAGACCCAGTACTTC. This encodes CATSSYRGLKETQYF. Full variable domain (outside the CDR3, taken from reference TRBV15 and TRBJ2-5): DAMVIQNPRYQVTQFGKPVTLSCSQTLNHNVMYWYQQKSSQAPKLLFHYYDKDFNNEADTPDNFQSRRPNTSFCFLDIRSPGLGDTAMYLCATSSYRGLKETQYFGPGTRLLVL.